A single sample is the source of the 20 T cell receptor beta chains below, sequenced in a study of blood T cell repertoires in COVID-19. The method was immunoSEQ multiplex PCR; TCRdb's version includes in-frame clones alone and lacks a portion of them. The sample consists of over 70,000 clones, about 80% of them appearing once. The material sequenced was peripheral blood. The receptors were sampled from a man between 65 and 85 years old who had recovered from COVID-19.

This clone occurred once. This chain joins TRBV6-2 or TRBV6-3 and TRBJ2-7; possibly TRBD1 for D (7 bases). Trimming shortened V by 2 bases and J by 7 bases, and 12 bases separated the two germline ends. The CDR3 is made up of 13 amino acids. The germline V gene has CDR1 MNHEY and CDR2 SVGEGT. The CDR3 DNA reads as TGTGCCAGCAGTTACACGGAGGGGGCAGAGCAGTACTTC. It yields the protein CASSYTEGAEQYF.

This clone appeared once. CDR3 DNA: TGCGCCAGCTCCCCGGGAGGGCGCGAGCAGTACTTC. The encoded protein is CASSPGGREQYF. This chain connects TRBV10-1 to TRBJ2-7; 8 bases agree with TRBD2. Germline V gene lookup returns CDR1 WNHNN and CDR2 SYGVQD (reference sequence). The V segment lost 8 bases and the J segment 6 bases; nucleotides outside the gene matches: 6. This CDR3 spans 12 amino acids.

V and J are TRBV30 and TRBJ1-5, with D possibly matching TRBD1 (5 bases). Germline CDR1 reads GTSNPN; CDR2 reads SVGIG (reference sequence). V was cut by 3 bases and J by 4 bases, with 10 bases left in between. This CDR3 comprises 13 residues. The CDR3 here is CAWSGGVNQPQHF. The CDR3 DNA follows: TGTGCCTGGAGCGGGGGAGTTAATCAGCCCCAGCATTTT.

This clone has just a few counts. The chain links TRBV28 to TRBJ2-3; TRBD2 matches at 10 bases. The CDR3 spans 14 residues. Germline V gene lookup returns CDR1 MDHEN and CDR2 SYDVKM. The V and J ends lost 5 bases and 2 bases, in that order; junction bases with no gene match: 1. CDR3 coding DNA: TGTGCCAGCAGTCTAGCGGGGGACACAGATACGCAGTATTTT. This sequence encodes CASSLAGDTDTQYF.

CDR3 nucleotides: TGTGCCAGCAGTCAGGGGACTAGCGGGAGGTCTGGGGCCAACGTCCTGACTTTC. The encoded protein is CASSQGTSGRSGANVLTF. The V and J genes are TRBV27 and TRBJ2-6; 15 bases fit TRBD2. V lost 5 bases, J lost 1 base, and 3 bases stayed unmatched. Germline V gene data show CDR1 as MNHEY and CDR2 as SMNVEV (reference sequence). This CDR3 region has 18 residues. Supplemented by reference TRBV27 and TRBJ2-6, the full variable domain reads EAQVTQNPRYLITVTGKKLTVTCSQNMNHEYMSWYRQDPGLGLRQIYYSMNVEVTDKGDVPEGYKVSRKEKRNFPLILESPSPNQTSLYFCASSQGTSGRSGANVLTFGAGSRLTVL.

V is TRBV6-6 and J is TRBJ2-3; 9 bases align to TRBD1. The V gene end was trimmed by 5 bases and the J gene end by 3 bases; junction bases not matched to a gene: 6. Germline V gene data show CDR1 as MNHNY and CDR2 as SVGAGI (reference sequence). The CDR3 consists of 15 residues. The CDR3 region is CASSVGQGTTDTQYF. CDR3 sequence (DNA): TGTGCCAGCAGTGTCGGACAGGGGACGACAGATACGCAGTATTTT.

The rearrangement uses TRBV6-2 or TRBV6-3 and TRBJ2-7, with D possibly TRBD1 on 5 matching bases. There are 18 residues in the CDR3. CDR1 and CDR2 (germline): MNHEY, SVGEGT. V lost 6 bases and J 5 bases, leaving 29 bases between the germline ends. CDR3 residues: CASRYNEAPGQGGHEQYF. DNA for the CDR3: TGTGCCAGCAGATACAACGAGGCCCCTGGGCAGGGTGGCCACGAGCAGTACTTC.

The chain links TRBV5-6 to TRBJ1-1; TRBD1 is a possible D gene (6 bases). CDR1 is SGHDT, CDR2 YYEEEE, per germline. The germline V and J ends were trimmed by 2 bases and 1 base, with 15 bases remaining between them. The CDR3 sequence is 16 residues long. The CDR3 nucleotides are TGTGCCAGCAGCTTCGCGGGGGGCGCGAGGAACACTGAAGCTTTCTTT. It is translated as CASSFAGGARNTEAFF.

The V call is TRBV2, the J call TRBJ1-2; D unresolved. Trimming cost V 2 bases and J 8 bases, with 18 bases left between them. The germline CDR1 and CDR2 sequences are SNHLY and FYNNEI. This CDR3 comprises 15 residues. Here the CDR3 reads CASSELGHSPGGYTF. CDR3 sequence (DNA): TGTGCCAGCAGTGAATTGGGCCACTCACCGGGGGGCTACACCTTC.

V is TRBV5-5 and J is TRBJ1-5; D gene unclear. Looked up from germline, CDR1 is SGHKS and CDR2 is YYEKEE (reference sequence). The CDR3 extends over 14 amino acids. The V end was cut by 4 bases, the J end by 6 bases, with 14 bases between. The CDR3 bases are TGTGCCAGCAGCCCCCTCGCGGTATCTCAGCCCCAGCATTTT. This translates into CASSPLAVSQPQHF. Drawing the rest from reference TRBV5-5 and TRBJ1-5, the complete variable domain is DAGVTQSPTHLIKTRGQQVTLRCSPISGHKSVSWYQQVLGQGPQFIFQYYEKEERGRGNFPDRFSARQFPNYSSELNVNALLLGDSALYLCASSPLAVSQPQHFGDGTRLSIL.

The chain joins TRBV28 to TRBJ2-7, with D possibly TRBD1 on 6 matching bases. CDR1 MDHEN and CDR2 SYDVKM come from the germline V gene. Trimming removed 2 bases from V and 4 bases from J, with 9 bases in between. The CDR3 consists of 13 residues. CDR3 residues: CASSLGGWYEQYF. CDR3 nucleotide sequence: TGTGCCAGCAGTTTAGGGGGCTGGTACGAGCAGTACTTC.

CDR3 in DNA: TGTGCCAGCAGCGTAGCGGACAGGCAAGATGGAAACACCATATATTTT. Translation: CASSVADRQDGNTIYF. The V and J genes are TRBV9 and TRBJ1-3; 7 bases are a match to TRBD1. CDR1 is SGDLS, CDR2 YYNGEE, per germline. V lost 0 bases and J lost 3; bases outside the gene matches: 6. CDR3 length: 16 residues.

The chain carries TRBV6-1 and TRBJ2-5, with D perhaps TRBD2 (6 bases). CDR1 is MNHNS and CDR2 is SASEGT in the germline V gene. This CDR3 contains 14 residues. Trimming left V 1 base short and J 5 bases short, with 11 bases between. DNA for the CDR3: TGTGCCAGCAGTGAAGACGGGGGTTGGGAGACCCAGTACTTC. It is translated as CASSEDGGWETQYF.

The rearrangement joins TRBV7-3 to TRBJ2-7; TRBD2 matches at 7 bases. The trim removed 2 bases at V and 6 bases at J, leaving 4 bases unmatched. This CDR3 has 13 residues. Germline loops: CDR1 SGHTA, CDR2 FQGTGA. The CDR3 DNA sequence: TGTGCCAGCAGCTTATCGGGCGGGGGCGAGCAGTACTTC. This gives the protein CASSLSGGGEQYF.

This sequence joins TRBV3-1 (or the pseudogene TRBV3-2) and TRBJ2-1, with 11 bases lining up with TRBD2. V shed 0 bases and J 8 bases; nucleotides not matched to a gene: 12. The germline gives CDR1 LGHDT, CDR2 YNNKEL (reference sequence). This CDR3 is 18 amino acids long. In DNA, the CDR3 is TGTGCCAGCAGCCAAGAGGCGGAACTAGCGGGAGAGGCAGATGAGCAGTTCTTC. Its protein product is CASSQEAELAGEADEQFF.

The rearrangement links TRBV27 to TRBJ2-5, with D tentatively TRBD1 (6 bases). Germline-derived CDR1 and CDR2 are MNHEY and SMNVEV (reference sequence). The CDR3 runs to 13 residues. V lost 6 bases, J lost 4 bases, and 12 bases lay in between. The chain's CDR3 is CASRLTGLETQYF. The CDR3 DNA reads TGTGCCAGCAGACTCACAGGGTTAGAGACCCAGTACTTC.

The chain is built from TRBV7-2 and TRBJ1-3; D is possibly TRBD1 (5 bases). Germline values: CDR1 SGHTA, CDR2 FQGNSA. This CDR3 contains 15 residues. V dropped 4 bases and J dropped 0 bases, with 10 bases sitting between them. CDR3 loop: CASSSIQDSGNTIYF. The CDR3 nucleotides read TGTGCCAGCAGCTCAATACAGGACTCTGGAAACACCATATATTTT.

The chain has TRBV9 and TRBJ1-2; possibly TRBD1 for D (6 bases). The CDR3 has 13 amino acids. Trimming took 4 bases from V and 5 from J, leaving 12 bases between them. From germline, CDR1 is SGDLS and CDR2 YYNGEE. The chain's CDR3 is CASSKLGGYGYTF. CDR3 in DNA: TGTGCCAGCAGCAAACTAGGGGGTTATGGCTACACCTTC.

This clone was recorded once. The CDR3 sequence: CASSPPGQGVSDTQYF. The CDR3, as DNA: TGTGCCAGCAGTCCGCCGGGACAGGGGGTATCGGATACGCAGTATTTT. The V gene is TRBV28, the J gene TRBJ2-3; 11 positions agree with TRBD1. With V trimmed by 5 bases and J by 6 bases, 10 bases remained unmatched. The CDR3 extends over 16 amino acids. Germline V lookup: CDR1 MDHEN, CDR2 SYDVKM. The full variable domain, in which reference TRBV28 and TRBJ2-3 provide the parts outside the CDR3, is DVKVTQSSRYLVKRTGEKVFLECVQDMDHENMFWYRQDPGLGLRLIYFSYDVKMKEKGDIPEGYSVSREKKERFSLILESASTNQTSMYLCASSPPGQGVSDTQYFGPGTRLTVL.

The CDR3 is CASSVGWAGSYNEQFF. In DNA, the CDR3 is TGTGCCAGCAGCGTAGGCTGGGCAGGTTCGTACAATGAGCAGTTCTTC. The chain carries TRBV9 and TRBJ2-1, with no clear D. Trimming shortened V by 0 bases and J by 4 bases, and 14 bases separated the two germline ends. The CDR3 length is 16 residues. The germline CDR1 and CDR2 sequences are SGDLS and YYNGEE.